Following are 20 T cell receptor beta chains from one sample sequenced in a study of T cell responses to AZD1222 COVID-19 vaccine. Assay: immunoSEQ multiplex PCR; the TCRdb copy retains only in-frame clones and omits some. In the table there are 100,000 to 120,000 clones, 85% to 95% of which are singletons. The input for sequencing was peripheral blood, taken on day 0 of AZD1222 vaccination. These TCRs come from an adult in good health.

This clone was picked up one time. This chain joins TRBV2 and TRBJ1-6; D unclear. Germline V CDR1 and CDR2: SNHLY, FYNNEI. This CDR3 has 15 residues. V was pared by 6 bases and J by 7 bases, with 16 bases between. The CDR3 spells CASSAEGSRNSPLHF. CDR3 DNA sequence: TGTGCCAGCAGCGCTGAAGGGAGCCGCAATTCACCCCTCCACTTT.

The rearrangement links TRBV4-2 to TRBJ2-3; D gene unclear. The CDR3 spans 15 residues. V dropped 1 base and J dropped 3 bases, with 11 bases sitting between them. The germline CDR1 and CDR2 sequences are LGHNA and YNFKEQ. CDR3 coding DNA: TGTGCCAGCAGCCAAGGGTGGTGGGCGACAGATACGCAGTATTTT. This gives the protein CASSQGWWATDTQYF.

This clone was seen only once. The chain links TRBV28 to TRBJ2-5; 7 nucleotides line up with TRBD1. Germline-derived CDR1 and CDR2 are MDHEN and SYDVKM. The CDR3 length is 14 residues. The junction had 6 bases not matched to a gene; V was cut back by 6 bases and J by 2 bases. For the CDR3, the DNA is TGTGCCAGCAGCCTGGGACAGAGTCAAGAGACCCAGTACTTC. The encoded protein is CASSLGQSQETQYF.

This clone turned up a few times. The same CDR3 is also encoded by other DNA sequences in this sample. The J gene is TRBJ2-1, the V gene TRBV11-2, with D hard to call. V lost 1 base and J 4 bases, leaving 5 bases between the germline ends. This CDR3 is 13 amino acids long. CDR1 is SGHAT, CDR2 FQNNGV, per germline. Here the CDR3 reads CASSLVGYNEQFF. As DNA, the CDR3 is TGTGCCAGCAGCTTAGTGGGGTACAATGAGCAGTTCTTC.

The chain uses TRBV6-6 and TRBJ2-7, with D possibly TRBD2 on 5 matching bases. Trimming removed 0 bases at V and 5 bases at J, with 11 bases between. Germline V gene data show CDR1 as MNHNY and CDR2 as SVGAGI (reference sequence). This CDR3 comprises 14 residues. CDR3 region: CASSYSNRGNEQYF. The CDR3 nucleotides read TGTGCCAGCAGTTACTCGAATCGGGGAAACGAGCAGTACTTC.

CDR3 nucleotides: TGTGCCAGCACCTCAGGAGACCTTCTAGCCAAAAACATTCAGTACTTC. Its protein is CASTSGDLLAKNIQYF. The rearrangement uses TRBV5-4 and TRBJ2-4, with D unclear. Trimming stripped 6 bases from V and 0 bases from J, with 16 bases between. CDR1 is SGHNT and CDR2 is YYREEE in the germline V gene (reference sequence). This CDR3 comprises 16 residues.

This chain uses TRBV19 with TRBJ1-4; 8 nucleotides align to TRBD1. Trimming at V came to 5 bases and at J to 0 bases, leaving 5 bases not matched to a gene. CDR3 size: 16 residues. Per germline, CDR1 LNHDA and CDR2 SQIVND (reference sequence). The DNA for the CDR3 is TGTGCCAGTAGTCGTCGACAGGGGACAACTAATGAAAAACTGTTTTTT. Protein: CASSRRQGTTNEKLFF.

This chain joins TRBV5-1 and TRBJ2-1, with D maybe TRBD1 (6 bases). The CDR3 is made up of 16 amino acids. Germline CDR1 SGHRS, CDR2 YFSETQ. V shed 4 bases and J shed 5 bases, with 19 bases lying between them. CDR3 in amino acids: CASSASQGWTDNEQFF. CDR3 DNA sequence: TGCGCCAGCAGCGCGTCACAGGGCTGGACTGACAATGAGCAGTTCTTC.

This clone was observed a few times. This chain's CDR3 is CASSLVLGRAAEKETQYF. The CDR3 region has the DNA TGTGCCAGCAGCTTAGTCCTTGGCCGAGCGGCGGAAAAAGAGACCCAGTACTTC. J is TRBJ2-5 and V is TRBV11-3; a possible D gene is TRBD2 (5 bases). Germline V CDR1 and CDR2: SGHNT, YENEEA. CDR3 length: 18 residues. With 1 base removed from V and 3 bases from J, the gap between germline ends came to 21 bases.

The CDR3 loop is CASSGGTAGGNTEAFF. The CDR3 nucleotides are TGTGCCAGCAGTGGCGGAACGGCGGGTGGTAACACTGAAGCTTTCTTT. The chain joins TRBV28 to TRBJ1-1; D call uncertain. The CDR3 totals 16 residues. Trimming took off 5 bases at V and 2 bases at J, with 18 bases between the two ends. Germline loops: CDR1 MDHEN, CDR2 SYDVKM. The full variable domain, in which reference TRBV28 and TRBJ1-1 provide the parts outside the CDR3, is DVKVTQSSRYLVKRTGEKVFLECVQDMDHENMFWYRQDPGLGLRLIYFSYDVKMKEKGDIPEGYSVSREKKERFSLILESASTNQTSMYLCASSGGTAGGNTEAFFGQGTRLTVV.

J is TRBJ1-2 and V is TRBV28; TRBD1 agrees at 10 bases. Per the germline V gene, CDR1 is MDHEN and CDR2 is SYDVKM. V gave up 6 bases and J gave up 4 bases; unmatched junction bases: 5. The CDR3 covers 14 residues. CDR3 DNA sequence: TGTGCCAGCAGACGACAGGGGGCTGGCTATGGCTACACCTTC. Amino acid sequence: CASRRQGAGYGYTF.

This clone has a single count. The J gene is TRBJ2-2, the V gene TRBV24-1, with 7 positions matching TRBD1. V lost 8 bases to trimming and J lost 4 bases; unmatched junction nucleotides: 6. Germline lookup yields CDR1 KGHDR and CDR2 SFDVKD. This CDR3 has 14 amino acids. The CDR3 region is CATNQGDLTGELFF. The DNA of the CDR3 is TGTGCCACCAATCAGGGGGACCTCACCGGGGAGCTGTTTTTT.

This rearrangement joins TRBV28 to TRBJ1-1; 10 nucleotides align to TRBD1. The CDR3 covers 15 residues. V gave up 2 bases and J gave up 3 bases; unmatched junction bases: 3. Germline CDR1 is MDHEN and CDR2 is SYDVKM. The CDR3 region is CASSLGGTGDTEAFF. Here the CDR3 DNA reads TGTGCCAGCAGTTTAGGTGGGACAGGGGACACTGAAGCTTTCTTT.

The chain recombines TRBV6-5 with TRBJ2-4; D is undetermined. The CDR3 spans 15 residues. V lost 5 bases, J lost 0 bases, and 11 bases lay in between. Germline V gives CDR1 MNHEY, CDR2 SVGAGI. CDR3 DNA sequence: TGTGCCAGCAGTATAAATTACGAAGCCAAAAACATTCAGTACTTC. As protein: CASSINYEAKNIQYF.

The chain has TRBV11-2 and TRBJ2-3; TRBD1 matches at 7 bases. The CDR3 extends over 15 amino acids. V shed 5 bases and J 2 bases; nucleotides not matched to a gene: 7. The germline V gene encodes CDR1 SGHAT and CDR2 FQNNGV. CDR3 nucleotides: TGTGCCAGCAGCCCCCGACAGGGTATCACAGATACGCAGTATTTT. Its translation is CASSPRQGITDTQYF.

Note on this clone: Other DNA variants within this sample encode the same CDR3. CDR3 DNA sequence: TGTGCCAGCTCACCAACAGGTTATCCGAACACTGAAGCTTTCTTT. This sequence encodes CASSPTGYPNTEAFF. The rearrangement uses TRBV18 and TRBJ1-1; weak D call: TRBD1 (5 bases). Trimming took 2 bases from V and 1 from J, leaving 11 bases between them. Germline assignment: CDR1 KGHSH and CDR2 LQKENI. The length of the CDR3 is 15 residues.

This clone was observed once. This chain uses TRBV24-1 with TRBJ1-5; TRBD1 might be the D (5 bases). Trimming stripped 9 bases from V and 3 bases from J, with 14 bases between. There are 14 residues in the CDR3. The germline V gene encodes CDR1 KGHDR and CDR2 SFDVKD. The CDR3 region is CATQGRELNQPQHF. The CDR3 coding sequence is TGTGCCACCCAGGGTAGGGAACTCAATCAGCCCCAGCATTTT.

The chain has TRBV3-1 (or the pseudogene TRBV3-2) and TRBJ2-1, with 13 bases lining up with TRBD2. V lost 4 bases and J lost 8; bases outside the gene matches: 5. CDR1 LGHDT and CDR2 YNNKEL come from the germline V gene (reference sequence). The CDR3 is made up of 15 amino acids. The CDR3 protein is CASSRTSGGVDEQFF. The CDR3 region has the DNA TGTGCCAGCAGCCGGACTAGCGGGGGTGTTGATGAGCAGTTCTTC.

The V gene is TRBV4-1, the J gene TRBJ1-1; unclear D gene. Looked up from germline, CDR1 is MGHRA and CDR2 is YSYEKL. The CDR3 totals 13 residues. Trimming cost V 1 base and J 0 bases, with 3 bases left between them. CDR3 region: CASSQVVNTEAFF. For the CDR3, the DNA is TGCGCCAGCAGCCAAGTAGTGAACACTGAAGCTTTCTTT.

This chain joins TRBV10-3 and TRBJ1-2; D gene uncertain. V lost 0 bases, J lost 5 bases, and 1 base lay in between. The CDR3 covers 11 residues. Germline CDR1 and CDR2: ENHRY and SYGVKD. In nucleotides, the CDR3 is TGTGCCATCAGTGAGTCGTATGGCTACACCTTC. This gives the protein CAISESYGYTF.